This note documents a single T cell receptor (beta chain) sequence. Antigen unknown. This sample is drawn from a study of cytomegalovirus exposure and HLA in healthy donors. The primer mix had 60 Vbeta and 13 Jbeta primers. Sequenced by immunoSEQ multiplex PCR; TCRdb stores in-frame clones only, minus some. The sample lists roughly 150,000 clones, around 80% seen once, with about 6.8% in the top ten. The V gene lost 6 bases and the J gene lost 1 base, with 30 bases spanning the gap. This CDR3 is built from 19 residues. CDR1 and CDR2 from the germline V gene are SQVTM and ANQGSEA. General study results and limits: In an earlier analysis, in some 540 donors, most V segments appeared productive either ~87% or ~30% of the time.

The sample consisted of PBMCs. The origin of this receptor is a man in his forties in good health and CMV-seropositive. This chain connects TRBV29-1 to TRBJ2-5; D is perhaps TRBD2 (7 bases). In DNA form, the CDR3 reads TGCAGCGTGGACAGTGCCCCTTTTGGACCTAGCGGAGTCCAAGAGACCCAGTACTTC. Protein: CSVDSAPFGPSGVQETQYF.